The clone carrying this T cell receptor beta chain was counted between two and nine times. What it binds is unknown. V lost 5 bases to trimming and J lost 4 bases, with 12 bases between them. The CDR3 spans 15 residues. Looked up from germline, CDR1 is LNHDA and CDR2 is SQIVND (reference sequence). This sample is part of a study of T cells in tuberculosis. Overall study context: In South Africa, adults with active tuberculosis were compared with IGRA-negative and latently infected IGRA-positive adolescents.

Profiling relied on immunoSEQ multiplex PCR, and the TCRdb table lists in-frame clones only, not all of them. Altogether about 29,000 clones are present, over 90% being singletons, with the ten largest covering around 4.7%. Overall study findings and caveats: Samples were chosen by availability of cryopreserved specimens.

This chain uses TRBV19 with TRBJ2-6; a weak D match, TRBD1 (5 bases). This sequence originates from a donor under 30 with latent tuberculosis or without tuberculosis infection. Sequences were obtained from PBMCs. Here the CDR3 reads CASSYSGRGANVLTF. The CDR3 bases are TGTGCCAGTAGTTATTCAGGGCGCGGGGCCAACGTCCTGACTTTC.